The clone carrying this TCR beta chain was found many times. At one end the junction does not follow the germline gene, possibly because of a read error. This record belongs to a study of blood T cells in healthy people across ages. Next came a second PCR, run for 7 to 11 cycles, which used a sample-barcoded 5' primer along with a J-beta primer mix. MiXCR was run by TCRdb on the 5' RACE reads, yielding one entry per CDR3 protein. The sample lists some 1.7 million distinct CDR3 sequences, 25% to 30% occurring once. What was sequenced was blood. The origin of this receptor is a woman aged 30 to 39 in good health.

The CDR3 sequence is CASSQGPNQPQHF. The CDR3 DNA is TGCGCCAGCAGCCAGGGACCGAATCAGCCCCAGCATTTT. The chain has TRBV3-1 and TRBJ1-5, with D possibly being TRBD1 (5 bases). The CDR3 is made up of 13 amino acids. CDR1 is LGHDT and CDR2 is YNNKEL in the germline V gene (reference sequence).